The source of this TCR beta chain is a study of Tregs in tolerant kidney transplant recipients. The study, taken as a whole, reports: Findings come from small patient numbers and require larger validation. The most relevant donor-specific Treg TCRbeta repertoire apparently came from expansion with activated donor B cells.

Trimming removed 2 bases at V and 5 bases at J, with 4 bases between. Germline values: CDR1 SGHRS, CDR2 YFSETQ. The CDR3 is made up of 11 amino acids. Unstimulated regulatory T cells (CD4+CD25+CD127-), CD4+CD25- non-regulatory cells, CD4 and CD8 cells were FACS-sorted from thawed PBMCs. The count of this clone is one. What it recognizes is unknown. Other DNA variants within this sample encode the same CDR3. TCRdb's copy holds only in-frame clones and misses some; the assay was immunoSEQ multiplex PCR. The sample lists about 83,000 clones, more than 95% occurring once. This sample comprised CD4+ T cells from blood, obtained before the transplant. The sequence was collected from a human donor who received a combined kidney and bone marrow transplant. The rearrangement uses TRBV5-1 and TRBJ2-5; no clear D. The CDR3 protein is CASSLEETQYF. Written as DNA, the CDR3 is TGCGCCAGCAGCTTAGAGGAGACCCAGTACTTC.